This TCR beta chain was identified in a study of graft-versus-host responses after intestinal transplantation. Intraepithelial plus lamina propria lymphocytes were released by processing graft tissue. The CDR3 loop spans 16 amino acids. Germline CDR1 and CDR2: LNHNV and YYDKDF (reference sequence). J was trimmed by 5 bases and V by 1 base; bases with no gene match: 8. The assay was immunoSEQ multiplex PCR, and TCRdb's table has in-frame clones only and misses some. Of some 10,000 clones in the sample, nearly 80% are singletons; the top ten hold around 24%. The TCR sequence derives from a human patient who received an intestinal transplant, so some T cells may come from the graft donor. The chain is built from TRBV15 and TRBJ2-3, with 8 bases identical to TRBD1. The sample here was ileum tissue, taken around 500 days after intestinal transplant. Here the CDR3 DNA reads TGTGCCACCAGCAGAGGGACAGGGACCCCCAGAGATACGCAGTATTTT. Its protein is CATSRGTGTPRDTQYF.